A single sample gave rise to the 14 T cell receptor beta chains below, sequenced in a study of cytomegalovirus exposure and HLA in healthy donors. The protocol was immunoSEQ multiplex PCR, while the TCRdb copy is restricted to in-frame clones and leaves out a portion. The data show 160,000 or so clones, 88% seen once. Material for sequencing was PBMCs. Receptors originate from a man between 18 and 29 years old in good health and CMV-seronegative.

V usage is TRBV4-2 and J usage is TRBJ1-1; D is perhaps TRBD1 (6 bases). Germline V lookup: CDR1 LGHNA, CDR2 YNFKEQ. This CDR3 contains 13 residues. V was pared by 4 bases and J by 4 bases, with 10 bases between. The CDR3 reads CASSRAGATEAFF. The CDR3 nucleotides are TGTGCCAGCAGCCGTGCAGGGGCCACTGAAGCTTTCTTT.

The chain recombines TRBV28 with TRBJ2-5, with a possible D match to TRBD1 (5 bases). The ends were cut back, 5 bases at V and 7 bases at J, with 14 bases in the middle. Germline V gene data show CDR1 as MDHEN and CDR2 as SYDVKM. The CDR3 length is 13 residues. In nucleotides, the CDR3 is TGTGCCAGCAGTCTCACCAGGGTGATGACCCAGTACTTC. Protein sequence: CASSLTRVMTQYF.

The rearrangement links TRBV27 to TRBJ1-4; possible D gene TRBD1, 5 bases. This CDR3 has 13 residues. Trimming removed 5 bases at V and 7 bases at J, with 11 bases between. Germline assignment: CDR1 MNHEY and CDR2 SMNVEV (reference sequence). CDR3 amino acids: CASSGGGGEKLFF. The CDR3 DNA reads as TGTGCCAGCAGTGGGGGGGGTGGTGAAAAACTGTTTTTT.

The J gene is TRBJ2-4, the V gene TRBV6-5; TRBD2 is a possible D gene (5 bases). CDR3 length: 15 residues. V was clipped by 5 bases and J by 2 bases, with 13 bases between them. Germline-derived CDR1 and CDR2 are MNHEY and SVGAGI. CDR3 loop: CASSLEGGSKNIQYF. The CDR3 coding sequence is TGTGCCAGCAGTCTAGAGGGTGGGTCCAAAAACATTCAGTACTTC.

The chain employs TRBV6-1 and TRBJ2-6; D call uncertain. This CDR3 has 14 amino acids. Trimming took off 8 bases at V and 0 bases at J, with 8 bases between the two ends. The germline gives CDR1 MNHNS, CDR2 SASEGT. CDR3 DNA: TGTGCCAGCGGGCAGTTCTCTGGGGCCAACGTCCTGACTTTC. Protein product: CASGQFSGANVLTF.

This clone has a handful of counts. The chain couples TRBV6-5 to TRBJ2-7, with D maybe TRBD2 (6 bases). The V gene's germline CDR1 is MNHEY and CDR2 SVGAGI. The CDR3 consists of 13 residues. Trimming removed 3 bases from V and 5 bases from J, with 11 bases in between. The CDR3, as DNA: TGTGCCAGCAGTTATCAGGGAGGCAACGAGCAGTACTTC. Its translation: CASSYQGGNEQYF.

The chain joins TRBV6-5 to TRBJ2-3; TRBD2 matches 12 bases. Germline CDR1 and CDR2: MNHEY and SVGAGI. The CDR3 runs 15 residues. J lost 2 bases, V lost 6 bases, and 3 bases had no gene match. CDR3 sequence reads: CASSGLAGHTDTQYF. The CDR3 DNA is TGTGCCAGCAGCGGACTAGCGGGACACACAGATACGCAGTATTTT.

This clone appeared once. The rearrangement joins TRBV4-1 to TRBJ2-7, with TRBD1 identical over 7 bases. The CDR3 contains 15 residues. The junction had 6 bases not matched to a gene; V was cut back by 4 bases and J by 0 bases. Per the germline V gene, CDR1 is MGHRA and CDR2 is YSYEKL. CDR3 nucleotide sequence: TGCGCCAGCAGCCTTGGAGACAGGGACTCCTACGAGCAGTACGTC. Encoded protein: CASSLGDRDSYEQYV.

The CDR3 region has the DNA TGTGCCAGCTCACCCGTTAGGGGAATTGGGCCGAACACCGGGGAGCTGTTTTTT. Translated: CASSPVRGIGPNTGELFF. J is TRBJ2-2 and V is TRBV18; D possibly corresponds to TRBD1 (5 bases). The CDR3 consists of 18 residues. In germline, CDR1 is KGHSH, CDR2 LQKENI. V was pared by 3 bases and J by 0 bases, with 17 bases between.

The rearrangement links TRBV5-1 to TRBJ2-1; TRBD1 might be the D (6 bases). This CDR3 spans 15 amino acids. The germline V gene has CDR1 SGHRS and CDR2 YFSETQ. V dropped 3 bases and J dropped 1 base, with 11 bases sitting between them. CDR3 amino acids: CASSYSGVSYNEQFF. The CDR3, as DNA: TGCGCCAGCAGCTACTCAGGGGTATCCTACAATGAGCAGTTCTTC. The full variable domain, in which reference TRBV5-1 and TRBJ2-1 provide the parts outside the CDR3, is KAGVTQTPRYLIKTRGQQVTLSCSPISGHRSVSWYQQTPGQGLQFLFEYFSETQRNKGNFPGRFSGRQFSNSRSEMNVSTLELGDSALYLCASSYSGVSYNEQFFGPGTRLTVL.

This rearrangement joins TRBV9 to TRBJ2-3; weak D call: TRBD2 (6 bases). The ends were cut back, 7 bases at V and 3 bases at J, with 15 bases in the middle. The CDR3 runs 14 residues. Germline V gene sequence: CDR1 SGDLS, CDR2 YYNGEE. The CDR3 bases are TGTGCCAGCGGGATCGGGAGAGGGACAGATACGCAGTATTTT. Encoded protein: CASGIGRGTDTQYF.

This rearrangement joins TRBV10-2 to TRBJ2-3; a possible D gene is TRBD1 (6 bases). CDR1 is WSHSY and CDR2 is SAAADI in the germline V gene. The CDR3 spans 14 residues. V gave up 10 bases and J gave up 5 bases, with 19 bases separating them. The CDR3 sequence: CATSKSGAGDTQYF. The CDR3 bases are TGCGCCACCAGCAAGTCAGGGGCGGGAGATACGCAGTATTTT.

This clone came up once. The chain is built from TRBV27 and TRBJ1-5; D perhaps matches TRBD1 (5 bases). The CDR3 has 14 amino acids. Germline V gene data show CDR1 as MNHEY and CDR2 as SMNVEV (reference sequence). Trimming stripped 3 bases from V and 3 bases from J, with 9 bases between. The CDR3 loop is CASSFSGINQPQHF. In DNA, the CDR3 is TGTGCCAGCAGTTTTTCAGGGATCAATCAGCCCCAGCATTTT.

The chain links TRBV18 to TRBJ1-1, with D possibly being TRBD1 (6 bases). Trimming took 3 bases from V and 7 from J, leaving 15 bases between them. The germline V gene encodes CDR1 KGHSH and CDR2 LQKENI. The length of the CDR3 is 14 residues. CDR3 in DNA: TGTGCCAGCTCACCCAGGGGCCCCGCCATTGAAGCTTTCTTT. This encodes CASSPRGPAIEAFF.